This TCR beta chain was captured in a study of blood T cells in healthy people across ages. Germline assignment: CDR1 LGHDT and CDR2 YNNKEL (reference sequence). This CDR3 region has 13 residues. Trimming took 1 base from V and 9 from J; bases not matched to a gene: 4. Study-level results: Age brought a roughly linear fall in TCR beta diversity measured per million T cells.

Notes on this clonotype: What it binds is not known.

A J-beta primer mix and a sample-barcoded 5' primer were used in a second PCR of about 7 to 12 cycles. CDR3-containing paired-end reads numbering at least 3 million came from each sample. MiXCR, applied by TCRdb to the 5' RACE reads, yields one record per CDR3 protein. In the table there are over 600,000 distinct CDR3 sequences, around a fifth of which are singletons. The rearrangement joins TRBV3-1 to TRBJ2-3; 7 bases align to TRBD1. This receptor was taken from a man aged 65 to 79 in good health. Material for sequencing was blood. This CDR3 is CASSQGDRGTQYF. CDR3 sequence (DNA): TGTGCCAGCAGCCAAGGGGACAGAGGCACGCAGTATTTT.